This T cell receptor (beta chain) was sequenced in a study of cytomegalovirus exposure and HLA in healthy donors. V gave up 1 base and J gave up 5 bases; unmatched junction bases: 3. Germline loops: CDR1 SGHAT, CDR2 FQNNGV. The CDR3 spans 14 residues. With 60 Vbeta and 13 Jbeta primers, the PCR was carried out. TCRdb keeps only in-frame clones here, not all; method: immunoSEQ multiplex PCR. The sample shows fewer than 110,000 clones, about four fifths of them seen only once. Sequencing was done on a sample of PBMCs. This TCR derives from a man aged 25-40 years in good health and CMV-seropositive. This sequence joins TRBV11-2 and TRBJ2-3, with 7 bases identical to TRBD1. The CDR3, as DNA: TGTGCCAGCAGCTTAGGAGGGGGCCGAGATACGCAGTATTTT. Translated, it gives CASSLGGGRDTQYF.